This T cell receptor (beta chain) was sequenced during a study of T cells after yellow fever vaccination. Study results and limitations: Though weaker, the secondary response peaked faster, on day 5 versus 15.

Production of TCR cDNA was by 5'RACE template switching, which also added a universal primer site and UMIs. TCRdb re-called the 5' RACE reads with MiXCR, one entry per CDR3 protein. The table shows hundreds of thousands of distinct CDR3 sequences, with approximately 18% occurring only once. This clonotype was picked up a small number of times. What it binds is not known. This material consisted of PBMCs, taken before the yellow fever booster vaccination. The sequence derives from a man between 18 and 35 years old who received the YFV17D yellow fever vaccine.

The CDR3 protein is CASSFQGGNYGYTF. The CDR3 DNA sequence: TGTGCCAGCAGTTTCCAGGGGGGGAACTATGGCTACACCTTC. This chain links TRBV12-3 or TRBV12-4 with TRBJ1-2; 7 bases are shared with TRBD1. CDR3 length: 14 residues. Germline trimming cut 3 bases from V and 2 bases from J; bases unmatched to any gene: 3.